Shown below are 20 T cell receptor beta chains from a single sample sequenced in a study of prognosis after radiotherapy for stage I lung cancer. Amplification of the TCR beta CDR3 (from genomic DNA) was done by two-round multiplex PCR. First-round PCR used primers specific to each TRBV and TRBJ gene. TCRdb re-called the multiplex PCR reads with MiXCR, one entry per CDR3 protein. Of fewer than 25,000 distinct CDR3 sequences in the sample, about 40% are singletons; the top ten hold more than 25%. Material: PBMCs, obtained before or after stereotactic body radiation therapy (not recorded which). These receptors came from a donor aged 50 or older with non-small cell lung cancer.

This clonotype is labeled medium-sized (0.01 to 0.1%). This chain connects TRBV20-1 to TRBJ2-2; D ambiguous. Germline-derived CDR1 and CDR2 are DFQATT and SNEGSKA (reference sequence). Trimming pared 0 bases from V and 1 base from J, leaving 9 bases between. The CDR3 sequence is 15 residues long. The CDR3 DNA follows: TGCAGTGCTAGAGATTCCAGGCAGAACACCGGGGAGCTGTTTTTT. This translates into CSARDSRQNTGELFF.

This clonotype has a handful of counts. The chain carries TRBV5-5 and TRBJ2-3, with D possibly matching TRBD1 (5 bases). Looked up from germline, CDR1 is SGHKS and CDR2 is YYEKEE (reference sequence). V was trimmed by 0 bases and J by 3 bases, leaving 14 bases between them. This CDR3 spans 16 amino acids. CDR3 in amino acids: CASSLDITGSTDTQYF. The CDR3 DNA reads as TGTGCCAGCAGCTTGGATATCACAGGCAGTACAGATACGCAGTATTTT.

This clonotype was seen more than once but under ten times. A much more abundant neighbour one base away suggests this may be a read error. CDR3 DNA: TGTGCCAGCAGTGACTTAGGAGAAGGAACTGAAGCTTTCTTT. Translated, it gives CASSDLGEGTEAFF. The chain recombines TRBV6-4 with TRBJ1-1; D is ambiguous. From germline, CDR1 is MRHNA and CDR2 SNTAGT. Trimming stripped 1 base from V and 5 bases from J, with 11 bases between. This CDR3 spans 14 amino acids.

The V gene is TRBV6-1, the J gene TRBJ2-2, with TRBD2 identical over 7 bases. CDR3 size: 16 residues. Trimming removed 5 bases from V and 0 bases from J; junction bases left unmatched: 6. Germline V CDR1 and CDR2: MNHNS, SASEGT. The chain's CDR3 is CASSKRGGTNTGELFF. The DNA for the CDR3 is TGTGCCAGCAGTAAACGCGGGGGTACGAACACCGGGGAGCTGTTTTTT.

The CDR3 loop is CASYPNGQGAPMHTEAFF. As DNA, the CDR3 is TGTGCCAGTTACCCCAATGGACAGGGGGCTCCCATGCACACTGAAGCTTTCTTT. The chain carries TRBV19 and TRBJ1-1, with 11 nucleotides matching TRBD1. The J segment lost 3 bases and the V segment lost 8 bases, leaving 17 bases of the junction unmatched. This CDR3 has 18 residues. Germline V CDR1 and CDR2: LNHDA, SQIVND (reference sequence).

This chain uses TRBV19 with TRBJ1-5; maybe TRBD1 (5 bases). CDR1 and CDR2 (germline): LNHDA, SQIVND (reference sequence). V was shortened by 6 bases and J by 4 bases, with 10 bases between the two germline ends. This CDR3 region has 13 residues. The CDR3 bases are TGTGCCAGTAGAAGGTCAGGGAATCAGCCCCAGCATTTT. Its translation: CASRRSGNQPQHF.

This clonotype was observed many times. V and J are TRBV30 and TRBJ2-7; 9 nucleotides agree with TRBD1. Germline CDR1 is GTSNPN and CDR2 is SVGIG (reference sequence). The CDR3 covers 15 residues. J was trimmed by 6 bases and V by 4 bases; bases with no gene match: 13. CDR3 coding DNA: TGTGCCTGGAAAGACACCGGGACAGGGCTTGCCGAGCAGTACTTC. It encodes CAWKDTGTGLAEQYF.

The chain has TRBV12-5 and TRBJ2-2; D unclear. V was shortened by 1 base and J by 3 bases, with 21 bases between the two germline ends. The length of the CDR3 is 19 residues. CDR1 LGHNT and CDR2 FRNRAP come from the germline V gene. The CDR3 reads CASGLGIPGMGLYTGELFF. In DNA, the CDR3 is TGTGCTAGTGGTTTGGGTATACCGGGCATGGGTCTTTACACCGGGGAGCTGTTTTTT.

The V gene is TRBV19, the J gene TRBJ1-5, with 9 bases matching TRBD1. The CDR3 loop spans 16 amino acids. J lost 5 bases, V lost 7 bases, and 12 bases had no gene match. Germline CDR1 and CDR2: LNHDA and SQIVND (reference sequence). The CDR3 loop reads CASMGTGTGMHQPQHF. DNA for the CDR3: TGTGCCAGTATGGGGACCGGGACAGGGATGCATCAGCCCCAGCATTTT.

This clonotype was detected ten times or more. The chain is built from TRBV19 and TRBJ2-7; TRBD1 might be the D (6 bases). This CDR3 spans 14 amino acids. The V end was cut by 5 bases, the J end by 6 bases, with 17 bases between. The germline gives CDR1 LNHDA, CDR2 SQIVND (reference sequence). The CDR3 here is CASSSRQAPSEQYF. In DNA, the CDR3 is TGTGCCAGTAGTTCCCGACAGGCCCCGAGCGAGCAGTACTTC. Full variable domain (outside the CDR3, taken from reference TRBV19 and TRBJ2-7): DGGITQSPKYLFRKEGQNVTLSCEQNLNHDAMYWYRQDPGQGLRLIYYSQIVNDFQKGDIAEGYSVSREKKESFPLTVTSAQKNPTAFYLCASSSRQAPSEQYFGPGTRLTVT.

The chain has TRBV29-1 and TRBJ2-5; D may be TRBD1 or TRBD2 (6 bases each). The V end was cut by 3 bases, the J end by 4 bases, with 9 bases between. Germline CDR1 reads SQVTM; CDR2 reads ANQGSEA. The CDR3 runs to 12 residues. CDR3 amino acids: CSVDRGGETQYF. The DNA for the CDR3 is TGCAGCGTTGACAGGGGAGGAGAGACCCAGTACTTC.

This clonotype has a count of ten or more. The DNA of the CDR3 is TGTGCCAGTATCCGCGCGACAGGGAACTATGGCTACACCTTC. The encoded protein is CASIRATGNYGYTF. The chain carries TRBV19 and TRBJ1-2, with 7 bases matching TRBD1. The CDR3 consists of 14 residues. The germline V gene encodes CDR1 LNHDA and CDR2 SQIVND (reference sequence). The trim removed 7 bases at V and 2 bases at J, leaving 7 bases unmatched.

In this sample, this clonotype turned up many times. The chain combines TRBV28 with TRBJ1-5, with D unresolved. V lost 4 bases, J lost 0 bases, and 16 bases lay in between. The CDR3 is 17 amino acids. Germline CDR1 is MDHEN and CDR2 is SYDVKM. CDR3: CASSSTRVLHSNQPQHF. CDR3 DNA sequence: TGTGCCAGCAGTTCAACAAGAGTTCTACATAGCAATCAGCCCCAGCATTTT. Combining the CDR3 with reference TRBV28 and TRBJ1-5 gives the whole variable domain DVKVTQSSRYLVKRTGEKVFLECVQDMDHENMFWYRQDPGLGLRLIYFSYDVKMKEKGDIPEGYSVSREKKERFSLILESASTNQTSMYLCASSSTRVLHSNQPQHFGDGTRLSIL.

The sample holds a few counts of this clonotype. A read error is possible here, since a much larger clone lies one base away. This sequence joins TRBV4-3 and TRBJ1-5; 11 bases are shared with TRBD1. Germline V gene data show CDR1 as LGHNA and CDR2 as YSLEER. The CDR3 sequence is 16 residues long. As DNA, the CDR3 is TGCGTCAGCAGCCAAGATCTCGGGACAGGGGGTCAGCCCCAGCATTTT. This encodes CVSSQDLGTGGQPQHF.

Judged by abundance, this clonotype is medium-sized (0.01 to 0.1%). The gene calls are TRBV12-5 and TRBJ1-5; D unclear. The CDR3 sequence is 11 residues long. Looked up from germline, CDR1 is LGHNT and CDR2 is FRNRAP. V lost 6 bases, J lost 5 bases, and 5 bases lay in between. The CDR3, as DNA: TGTGCTAGTGGACTAGATCAGCCCCAGCATTTT. Amino acid sequence: CASGLDQPQHF.

Of note for this clonotype: A much larger clone is a single base away; this may be a read error. V gene TRBV29-1 combines with J gene TRBJ2-3, with no clear D. The CDR3 runs 14 residues. CDR1 and CDR2 from the germline V gene are SQVTM and ANQGSEA. V lost 3 bases, J lost 3 bases, and 13 bases lay in between. The CDR3 nucleotides read TGCAGCGTTGACGTCAGTGGGCGGACAGATACGCAGTATTTT. Its protein is CSVDVSGRTDTQYF.

The CDR3 DNA follows: TGTGCCAGCAGTCCAGACCAAGGAGGCAAGCAGTACTTC. Translation gives CASSPDQGGKQYF. The V call is TRBV12-3 or TRBV12-4, the J call TRBJ2-7; TRBD2 is a possible D gene (5 bases). Trimming cost V 5 bases and J 8 bases, with 16 bases left between them. The CDR3 extends over 13 amino acids.

By sample fraction, this clonotype is medium-sized. This chain links TRBV5-1 with TRBJ2-3; 10 bases are shared with TRBD2. The germline V gene encodes CDR1 SGHRS and CDR2 YFSETQ. The CDR3 has 15 amino acids. After removal of 0 bases from V and 4 bases from J, the junction contained 2 bases not matched to a gene. CDR3 amino acids: CASSLASGSPDTQYF. CDR3 nucleotides: TGCGCCAGCAGCTTGGCTAGCGGGAGCCCAGATACGCAGTATTTT.

Concerning this clonotype: Because it lacks the conserved phenylalanine or tryptophan at the end, this CDR3 is likely a read error. The chain couples TRBV20-1 to TRBJ2-3; TRBD2 agrees at 8 bases. Germline CDR1 reads DFQATT; CDR2 reads SNEGSKA (reference sequence). CDR3 size: 14 residues. The CDR3 here is CRAETSENTDTQYI. The CDR3 DNA reads TGCAGGGCTGAGACTAGCGAGAACACAGATACGCAGTATATT.

There are many counts of this clonotype. J is TRBJ2-3 and V is TRBV6-1; possibly TRBD2 for D (6 bases). The germline V gene encodes CDR1 MNHNS and CDR2 SASEGT. The CDR3 covers 14 residues. V gave up 5 bases and J gave up 3 bases, with 12 bases separating them. This CDR3 reads CASSPGLGTDTQYF. The CDR3, as DNA: TGTGCCAGCAGTCCGGGACTCGGGACAGATACGCAGTATTTT.